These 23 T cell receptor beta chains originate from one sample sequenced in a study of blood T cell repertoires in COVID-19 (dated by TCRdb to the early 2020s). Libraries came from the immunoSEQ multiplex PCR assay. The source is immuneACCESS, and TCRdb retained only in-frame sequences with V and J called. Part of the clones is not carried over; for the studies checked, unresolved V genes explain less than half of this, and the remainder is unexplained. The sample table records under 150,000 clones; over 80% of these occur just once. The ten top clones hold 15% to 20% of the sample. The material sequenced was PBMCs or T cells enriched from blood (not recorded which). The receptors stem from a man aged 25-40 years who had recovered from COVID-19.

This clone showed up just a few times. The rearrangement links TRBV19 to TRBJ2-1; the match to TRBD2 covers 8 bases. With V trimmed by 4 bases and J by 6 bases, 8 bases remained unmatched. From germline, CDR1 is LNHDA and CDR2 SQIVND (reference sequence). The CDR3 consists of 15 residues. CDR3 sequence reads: CASSNRWTSFNEQFF. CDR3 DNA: TGTGCCAGTAGTAACCGTTGGACTAGCTTCAATGAGCAGTTCTTC.

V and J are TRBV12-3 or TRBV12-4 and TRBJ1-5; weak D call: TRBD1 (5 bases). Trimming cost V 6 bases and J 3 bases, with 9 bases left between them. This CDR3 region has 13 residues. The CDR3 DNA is TGTGCCAGCAGCCGGACAAACAATCAGCCCCAGCATTTT. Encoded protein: CASSRTNNQPQHF.

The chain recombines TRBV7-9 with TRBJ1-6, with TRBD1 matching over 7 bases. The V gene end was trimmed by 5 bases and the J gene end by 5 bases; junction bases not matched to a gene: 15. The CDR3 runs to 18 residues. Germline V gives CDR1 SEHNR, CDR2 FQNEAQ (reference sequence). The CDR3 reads CASSPAATGWVDNSPLHF. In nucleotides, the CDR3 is TGTGCCAGCAGCCCTGCAGCGACAGGGTGGGTGGATAATTCACCCCTCCACTTT.

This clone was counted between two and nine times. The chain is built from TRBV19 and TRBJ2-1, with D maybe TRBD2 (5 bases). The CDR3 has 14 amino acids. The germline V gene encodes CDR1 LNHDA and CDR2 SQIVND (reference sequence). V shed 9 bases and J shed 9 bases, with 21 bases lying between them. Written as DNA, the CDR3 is TGTGCCAGCCGGAAACGTTCGGGGTTAGGTGAGCAGTTCTTC. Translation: CASRKRSGLGEQFF.

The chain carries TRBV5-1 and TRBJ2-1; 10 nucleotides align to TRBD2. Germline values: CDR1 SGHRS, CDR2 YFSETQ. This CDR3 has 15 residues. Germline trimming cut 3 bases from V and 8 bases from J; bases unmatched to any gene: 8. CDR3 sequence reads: CASSSAVAGGDEQFF. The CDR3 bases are TGCGCCAGCAGCTCGGCGGTAGCGGGGGGTGATGAGCAGTTCTTC.

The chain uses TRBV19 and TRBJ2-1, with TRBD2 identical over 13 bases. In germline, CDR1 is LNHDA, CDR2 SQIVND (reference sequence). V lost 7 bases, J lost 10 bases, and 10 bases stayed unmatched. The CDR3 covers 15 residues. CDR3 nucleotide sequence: TGTGCCAGTAATTCCGGGACTAGCGGGGCACAGGAGCAGTTCTTC. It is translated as CASNSGTSGAQEQFF. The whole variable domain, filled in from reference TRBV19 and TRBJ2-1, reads DGGITQSPKYLFRKEGQNVTLSCEQNLNHDAMYWYRQDPGQGLRLIYYSQIVNDFQKGDIAEGYSVSREKKESFPLTVTSAQKNPTAFYLCASNSGTSGAQEQFFGPGTRLTVL.

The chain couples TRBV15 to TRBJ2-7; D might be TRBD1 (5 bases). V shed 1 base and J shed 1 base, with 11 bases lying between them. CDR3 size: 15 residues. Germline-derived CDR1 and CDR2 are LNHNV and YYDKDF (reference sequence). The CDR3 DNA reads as TGTGCCACCAGCAGAGTGCAGGGCCCATCCTACGAGCAGTACTTC. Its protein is CATSRVQGPSYEQYF.

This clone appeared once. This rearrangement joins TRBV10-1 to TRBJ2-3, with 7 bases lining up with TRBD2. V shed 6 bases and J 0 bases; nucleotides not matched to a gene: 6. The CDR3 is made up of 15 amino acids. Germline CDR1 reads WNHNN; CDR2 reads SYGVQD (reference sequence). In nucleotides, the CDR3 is TGCGCCAGCAGCCCCGGGGGGTCTAGCACAGATACGCAGTATTTT. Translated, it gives CASSPGGSSTDTQYF.

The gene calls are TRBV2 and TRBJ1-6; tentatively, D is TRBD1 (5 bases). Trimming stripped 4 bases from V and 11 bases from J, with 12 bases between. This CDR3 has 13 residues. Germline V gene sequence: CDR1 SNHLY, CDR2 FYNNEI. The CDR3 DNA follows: TGTGCCAGCAGTGTAGGGGTTCGACCACCCCTCCACTTT. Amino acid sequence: CASSVGVRPPLHF.

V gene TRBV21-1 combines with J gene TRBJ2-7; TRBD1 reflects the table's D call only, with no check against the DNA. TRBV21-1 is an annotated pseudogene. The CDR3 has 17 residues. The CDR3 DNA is TGTGCCAGCAGCAAAGGGGGTCAGTTCGACAGACCCTACGAGCAGTACGTC. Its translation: CASSKGGQFDRPYEQYV.

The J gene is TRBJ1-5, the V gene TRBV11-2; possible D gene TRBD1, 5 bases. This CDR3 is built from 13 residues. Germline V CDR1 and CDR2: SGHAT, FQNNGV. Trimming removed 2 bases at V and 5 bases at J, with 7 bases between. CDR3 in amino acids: CASSLIGDQPQHF. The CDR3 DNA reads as TGTGCCAGCAGCTTAATAGGGGATCAGCCCCAGCATTTT.

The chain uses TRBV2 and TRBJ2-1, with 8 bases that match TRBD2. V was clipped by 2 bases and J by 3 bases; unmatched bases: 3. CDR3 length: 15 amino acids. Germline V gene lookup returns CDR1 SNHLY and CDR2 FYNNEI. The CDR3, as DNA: TGTGCCAGCAGTGAACGGCTAGCGGGCTACAATGAGCAGTTCTTC. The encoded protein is CASSERLAGYNEQFF.

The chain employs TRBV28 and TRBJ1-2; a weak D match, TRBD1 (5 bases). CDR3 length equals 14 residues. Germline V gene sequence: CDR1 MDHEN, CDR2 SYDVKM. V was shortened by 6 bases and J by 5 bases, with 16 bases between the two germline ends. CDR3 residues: CASRQGVRSYGYTF. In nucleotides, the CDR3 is TGTGCCAGCAGGCAGGGCGTCAGGAGTTATGGCTACACCTTC.

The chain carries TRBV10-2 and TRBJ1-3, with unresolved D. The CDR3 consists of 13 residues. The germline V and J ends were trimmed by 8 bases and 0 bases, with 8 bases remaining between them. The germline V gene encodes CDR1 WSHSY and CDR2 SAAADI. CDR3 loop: CASGEPSGNTIYF. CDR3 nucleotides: TGCGCCAGCGGGGAGCCCTCTGGAAACACCATATATTTT.

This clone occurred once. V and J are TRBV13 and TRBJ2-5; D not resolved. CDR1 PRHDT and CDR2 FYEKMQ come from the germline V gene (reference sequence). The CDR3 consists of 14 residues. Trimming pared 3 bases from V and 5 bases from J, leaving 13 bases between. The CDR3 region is CASSFLQTRETQYF. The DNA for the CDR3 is TGTGCCAGCAGCTTTTTACAGACAAGGGAGACCCAGTACTTC. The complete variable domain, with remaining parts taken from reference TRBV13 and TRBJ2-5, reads AAGVIQSPRHLIKEKRETATLKCYPIPRHDTVYWYQQGPGQDPQFLISFYEKMQSDKGSIPDRFSAQQFSDYHSELNMSSLELGDSALYFCASSFLQTRETQYFGPGTRLLVL.

The CDR3 DNA reads TGTGCCAGCAGTTTGCGGGAGGGCCGAGAGACCCAGTACTTC. This codes for CASSLREGRETQYF. The genes are TRBV6-5 and TRBJ2-5; TRBD2 matches 9 bases. The V and J ends lost 4 bases and 4 bases, in that order; junction bases with no gene match: 4. The CDR3 covers 14 residues. CDR1 and CDR2 (germline): MNHEY, SVGAGI.

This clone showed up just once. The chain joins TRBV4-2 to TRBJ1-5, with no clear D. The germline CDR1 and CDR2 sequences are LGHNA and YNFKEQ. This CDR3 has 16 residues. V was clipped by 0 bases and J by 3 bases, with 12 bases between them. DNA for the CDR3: TGTGCCAGCAGCCAAGATCTCCAGTTCCCCAATCAGCCCCAGCATTTT. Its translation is CASSQDLQFPNQPQHF.

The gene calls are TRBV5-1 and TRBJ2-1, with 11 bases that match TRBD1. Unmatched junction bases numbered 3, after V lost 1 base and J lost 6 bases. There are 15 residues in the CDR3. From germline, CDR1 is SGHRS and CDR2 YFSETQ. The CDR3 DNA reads TGCGCCAGCAGCTTGATGGGACAGGGGGTCAATGAGCAGTTCTTC. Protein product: CASSLMGQGVNEQFF.

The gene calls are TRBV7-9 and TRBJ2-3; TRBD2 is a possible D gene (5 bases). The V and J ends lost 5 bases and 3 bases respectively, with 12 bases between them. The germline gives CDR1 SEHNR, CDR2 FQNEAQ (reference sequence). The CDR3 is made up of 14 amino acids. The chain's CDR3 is CASSGRGWTDTQYF. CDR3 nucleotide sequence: TGTGCCAGCAGCGGGAGAGGGTGGACAGATACGCAGTATTTT.

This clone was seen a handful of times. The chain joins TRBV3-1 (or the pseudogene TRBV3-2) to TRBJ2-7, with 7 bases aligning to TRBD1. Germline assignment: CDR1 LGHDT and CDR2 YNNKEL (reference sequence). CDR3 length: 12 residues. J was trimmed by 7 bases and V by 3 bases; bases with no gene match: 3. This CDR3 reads CASSQGQKEQYF. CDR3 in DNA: TGTGCCAGCAGCCAGGGACAGAAGGAGCAGTACTTC.

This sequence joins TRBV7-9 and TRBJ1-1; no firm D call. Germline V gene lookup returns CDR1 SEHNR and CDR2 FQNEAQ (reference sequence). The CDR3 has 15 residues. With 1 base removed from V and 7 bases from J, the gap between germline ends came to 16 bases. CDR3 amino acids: CASSLDPGRRSEAFF. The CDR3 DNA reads TGTGCCAGCAGCTTAGATCCAGGCCGACGTAGTGAAGCTTTCTTT.

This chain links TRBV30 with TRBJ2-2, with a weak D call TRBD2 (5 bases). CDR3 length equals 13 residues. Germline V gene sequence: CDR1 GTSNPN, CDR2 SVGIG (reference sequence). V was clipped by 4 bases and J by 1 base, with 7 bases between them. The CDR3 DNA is TGTGCCTGGAATCGGGAGAACACCGGGGAGCTGTTTTTT. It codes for CAWNRENTGELFF.

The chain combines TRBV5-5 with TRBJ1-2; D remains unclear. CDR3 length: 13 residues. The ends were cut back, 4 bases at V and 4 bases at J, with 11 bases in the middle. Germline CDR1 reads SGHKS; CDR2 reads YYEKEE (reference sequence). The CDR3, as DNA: TGTGCCAGCAGCCTGACACCCTTCTATGGCTACACCTTC. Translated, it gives CASSLTPFYGYTF.